Listed below are T cell receptor beta chains from one sample, sequenced in a study of blood T cell repertoires in COVID-19. Sequenced by immunoSEQ multiplex PCR; TCRdb stores in-frame clones only, minus some. The sample includes under 200,000 clones, roughly four fifths of them seen just once. Sequencing was carried out using peripheral blood. The source is an elderly woman with COVID-19, enrolled during active disease. Each CDR3 is given with its conserved first and last residue. The D gene is left open where the match is weak. Clone size is stated in some rows and not others, as once, few, many or a class when expanded.

CDR3 protein	CDR3 DNA	clone size	V gene	D gene	J gene
CASSQRLGGELYSNQPQHF	TGCGCCAGCAGTCAAAGGCTGGGTGGGGAGCTTTATAGCAATCAGCCCCAGCATTTT	NA	TRBV23-1	NA	TRBJ1-5
CSVGDTHYGYTF	TGCAGCGTTGGGGACACTCACTATGGCTACACCTTC	NA	TRBV29-1	NA	TRBJ1-2
CASSLRDRGNEQYF	TGTGCCAGCAGCCTGCGGGACAGGGGTAACGAGCAGTACTTC	NA	TRBV4-2	TRBD1	TRBJ2-7
CASSPRGGRTEAFF	TGTGCCAGCAGCCCCCGCGGAGGGAGGACTGAAGCTTTCTTT	NA	TRBV11-2	NA	TRBJ1-1
CSVEVEGFGEQYF	TGCAGCGTTGAAGTGGAGGGTTTTGGCGAGCAGTACTTC	NA	TRBV29-1	NA	TRBJ2-7
CAISPTGIGSDTQYF	TGTGCCATCAGCCCCACGGGTATAGGATCGGATACGCAGTATTTT	NA	TRBV10-3	NA	TRBJ2-3
CASRGGQRETQYF	TGTGCCAGCAGAGGGGGACAGCGTGAGACCCAGTACTTC	NA	TRBV2	TRBD1	TRBJ2-5
CASSPSANVLTF	TGTGCCAGCAGCCCGTCGGCCAACGTCCTGACTTTC	NA	TRBV6-5	NA	TRBJ2-6
CASSSDSTGNTIYF	TGTGCCAGCAGCTCAGACAGTACTGGAAACACCATATATTTT	NA	TRBV5-4	NA	TRBJ1-3
CASLTPGKGAFF	TGTGCCAGCCTCACCCCGGGGAAGGGAGCTTTCTTT	NA	TRBV27	NA	TRBJ1-1
CSPGLEQFF	TGCAGTCCAGGTCTTGAGCAGTTCTTC	NA	TRBV20-1	NA	TRBJ2-1
CASSLQGSAYEQYF	TGTGCCAGTAGTTTACAGGGTTCTGCCTACGAGCAGTACTTC	NA	TRBV19	NA	TRBJ2-7
CASSQDRGQGKIALRNTEAFF	TGTGCCAGCAGCCAAGATCGTGGACAGGGAAAGATTGCCCTACGAAACACTGAAGCTTTCTTT	once	TRBV14	TRBD1	TRBJ1-1
CSVATGTGWETQYF	TGCAGCGTTGCCACCGGGACAGGGTGGGAGACCCAGTACTTC	NA	TRBV29-1	TRBD1	TRBJ2-5
CASIRGGKGTVYNEQFF	TGCGCCAGCATCCGGGGGGGCAAAGGGACTGTCTACAATGAGCAGTTCTTC	NA	TRBV4-3	TRBD2	TRBJ2-1
CASSLRQGAAQYF	TGTGCCAGCAGTCTCAGACAGGGGGCCGCGCAGTATTTT	NA	TRBV12-3/TRBV12-4	TRBD1	TRBJ2-3
CASSYSAGAYGYTF	TGTGCCAGCAGTTACTCCGCAGGGGCCTATGGCTACACCTTC	NA	TRBV6-5	NA	TRBJ1-2
CASSMQGATGELFF	TGTGCCAGCAGTATGCAGGGTGCCACCGGGGAGCTGTTTTTT	NA	TRBV6-5	NA	TRBJ2-2
CASSTRRTGSNEKLFF	TGTGCCAGCAGCACCCGTAGGACAGGGAGTAATGAAAAACTGTTTTTT	NA	TRBV7-2	TRBD1	TRBJ1-4
CASSPKDRGEAFF	TGTGCCAGCTCACCCAAGGACAGGGGTGAAGCTTTCTTT	NA	TRBV18	TRBD1	TRBJ1-1
CASSLTGWETQYF	TGTGCCAGCAGCCTTACAGGGTGGGAGACCCAGTACTTC	NA	TRBV7-9	NA	TRBJ2-5
CASSLGLYSYEQYF	TGCGCCAGCAGCTTGGGACTTTACTCCTACGAGCAGTACTTC	NA	TRBV5-1	NA	TRBJ2-7
CASSPDLFRAEAFF	TGTGCCAGCTCACCGGATTTATTCAGGGCTGAAGCTTTCTTT	NA	TRBV18	NA	TRBJ1-1
CASSLDRATGELFF	TGCGCCAGCAGCCTGGACAGGGCGACCGGGGAGCTGTTTTTT	NA	TRBV4-1	TRBD1	TRBJ2-2
CASSPKGTGGVYEQYF	TGTGCCAGCAGTCCGAAAGGGACAGGGGGTGTCTACGAGCAGTACTTC	few	TRBV6-6	TRBD1	TRBJ2-7
CASSYYRHSNQPQHF	TGTGCCAGCAGTTACTACAGGCATAGCAATCAGCCCCAGCATTTT	NA	TRBV6-2/TRBV6-3	NA	TRBJ1-5
CASSHRTGGGLNQPQHF	TGCGCCAGCAGCCATAGGACAGGGGGCGGACTAAATCAGCCCCAGCATTTT	once	TRBV4-1	TRBD1	TRBJ1-5
CASSLGVAGYSHEQYF	TGTGCCAGCAGCTTAGGGGTAGCGGGGTATTCCCACGAGCAGTACTTC	NA	TRBV7-2	TRBD2	TRBJ2-7
CAISSSGSTDTQYF	TGTGCCATCAGCTCTAGCGGGAGCACAGATACGCAGTATTTT	NA	TRBV10-3	TRBD2	TRBJ2-3
CASRDRDLGAQVEQFF	TGTGCCAGCAGGGACAGGGATTTAGGGGCACAGGTTGAGCAGTTCTTC	NA	TRBV28	TRBD1	TRBJ2-1
CASSFPAGAYEQYF	TGTGCCAGCAGTTTTCCAGCGGGGGCCTACGAGCAGTACTTC	NA	TRBV28	TRBD2	TRBJ2-7
CASSLGQGAMETQYF	TGTGCCAGCAGCTTGGGACAGGGGGCAATGGAGACCCAGTACTTC	NA	TRBV5-5	TRBD1	TRBJ2-5
CASSVPGLNSYEQYF	TGTGCCAGCAGTGTCCCCGGACTCAACTCCTACGAGCAGTACTTC	NA	TRBV2	NA	TRBJ2-7
CSADRGRETQYF	TGCAGCGCGGACAGGGGGCGGGAGACCCAGTACTTC	NA	TRBV29-1	TRBD1	TRBJ2-5
CSASMVAGGVGSGTQYF	TGCAGTGCTAGTATGGTAGCGGGGGGGGTCGGCTCAGGTACGCAGTATTTT	NA	TRBV20-1	TRBD2	TRBJ2-3
CASSLQDSLYNEQFF	TGTGCCAGCAGCCTTCAGGACTCTCTCTACAATGAGCAGTTCTTC	NA	TRBV7-2	NA	TRBJ2-1
CAISFGFEDTEAFF	TGTGCCATCAGTTTCGGGTTCGAGGACACTGAAGCTTTCTTT	NA	TRBV10-3	NA	TRBJ1-1
CSAISGLRQYF	TGCAGTGCTATTTCCGGGTTAAGGCAGTACTTC	NA	TRBV20-1	NA	TRBJ2-7
CASRRSGPGEQFF	TGTGCCAGCAGGCGGTCGGGTCCCGGGGAGCAGTTCTTC	NA	TRBV6-5	NA	TRBJ2-1
CASSIGQISEAFF	TGTGCCAGCAGCATTGGACAGATCAGTGAAGCTTTCTTT	NA	TRBV7-8	NA	TRBJ1-1
CARGGDSPSGNTIYF	TGCGCCAGGGGGGGAGACAGTCCCTCTGGAAACACCATATATTTT	NA	TRBV10-2	NA	TRBJ1-3
CASSPRQGPNQPQHF	TGTGCCAGCTCACCGAGACAGGGGCCGAATCAGCCCCAGCATTTT	NA	TRBV18	TRBD1	TRBJ1-5
CASRGQDSNQPQHF	TGTGCCAGCAGAGGACAGGACTCCAATCAGCCCCAGCATTTT	NA	TRBV6-5	TRBD1	TRBJ1-5
CASTPDPGRDQPQHF	TGTGCCAGTACCCCGGACCCGGGGAGAGACCAGCCCCAGCATTTT	NA	TRBV19	NA	TRBJ1-5
CASSVSTGELFF	TGTGCCAGCAGCGTCAGCACCGGGGAGCTGTTTTTT	NA	TRBV9	NA	TRBJ2-2
CAISADSMGYEQYF	TGTGCCATCAGTGCAGACAGTATGGGCTACGAGCAGTACTTC	NA	TRBV10-3	NA	TRBJ2-7
CASSEGLVCCEQYF	TGTGCCAGCAGCGAGGGACTAGTTTGTTGCGAGCAGTACTTC	NA	TRBV3-1/TRBV3-2	TRBD2	TRBJ2-7